This entry is about one T cell receptor (beta chain). V dropped 2 bases and J dropped 4 bases, with 14 bases sitting between them. The germline V gene has CDR1 LGHNA and CDR2 YNFKEQ. The CDR3 extends over 15 amino acids. These data come from a study of T cell changes during pregnancy in multiple sclerosis. Assay used: immunoSEQ multiplex PCR; TCRdb lists only in-frame clones, some missing. The sample carries about 23,000 clones, 70% to 90% recorded once. The chain links TRBV4-2 to TRBJ1-2, with D maybe TRBD1 (5 bases). The source was CD8+ T cells from peripheral blood mononuclear cells, collected before pregnancy. The sequence was collected from a female donor with multiple sclerosis, enrolled in a pregnancy study. The CDR3 nucleotides are TGTGCCAGCAGCCAAATTTACGTAGACAGCTATGGCTACACCTTC. Protein sequence: CASSQIYVDSYGYTF.